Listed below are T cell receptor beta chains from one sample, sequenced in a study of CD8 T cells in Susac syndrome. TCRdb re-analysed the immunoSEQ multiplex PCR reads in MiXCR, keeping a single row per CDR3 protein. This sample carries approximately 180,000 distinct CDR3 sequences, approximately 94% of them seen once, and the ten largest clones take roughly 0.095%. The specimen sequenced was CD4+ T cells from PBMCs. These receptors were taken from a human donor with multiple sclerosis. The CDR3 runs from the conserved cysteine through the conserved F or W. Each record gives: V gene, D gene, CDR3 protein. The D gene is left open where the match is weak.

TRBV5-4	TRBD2	CASSSADRTSGVSSSSYNEQFF
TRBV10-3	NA	CAIRGDSGANVLTF
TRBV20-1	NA	CSASEWGGTNSYEQYF
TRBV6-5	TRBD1	CASSYDGTVVTEAFF
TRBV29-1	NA	CSVGLTGIAVVETQYF
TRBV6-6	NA	CASSLVGLGAEAFF
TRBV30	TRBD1	CACGTGLSYNEQFF
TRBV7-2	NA	CASSSEPHSPLHF
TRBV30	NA	CALQGQPSGANVLTF
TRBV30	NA	CAWSVAGVNYGYTF
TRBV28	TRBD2	CASSETSGGPTWDEQFF
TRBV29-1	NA	CSVGGVSTDTQYF
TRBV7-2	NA	CASSLGPGAQYF
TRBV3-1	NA	CASSQAGRELFF
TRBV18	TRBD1	CASSPQLSDRSAYEQYF
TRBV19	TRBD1	CASPDRVITGANVLTF
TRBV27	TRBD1	CASSFTRTGLYEQYF
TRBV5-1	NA	CASSSGQTYGYTF
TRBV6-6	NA	CASSYQTTDTQYF
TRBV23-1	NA	CASTYHMGDGYTF
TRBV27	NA	CASSLKGYSNQPQHF
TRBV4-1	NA	CASSQDSEGRLYEKLFF
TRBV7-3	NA	CASSLLAGDSPLHF
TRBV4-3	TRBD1	CASSQVTGSNQPQHF
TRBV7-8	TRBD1	CASSLSGQAEHF
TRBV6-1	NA	CASRQEGTDTQYF
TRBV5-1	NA	CASGQGSTGTGELFF
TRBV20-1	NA	CSASGGRLYEQYF